The 14 T cell receptor beta chains below were found in one sample sequenced in a study of identical twins. Via MiXCR, TCRdb re-called the 5' RACE reads, giving one row per CDR3 protein. The sample consists of approximately 220,000 distinct CDR3 sequences, approximately 7.3% of them appearing once. The same sample was also used in a study of yellow fever vaccine responses in identical twins.

The sequencing input was CD8+ T cells sorted from blood. The receptors stem from a woman younger than 30 in good health.

This clonotype was recorded many times. The chain joins TRBV19 to TRBJ2-3; possibly TRBD2 for D (6 bases). CDR1 is LNHDA and CDR2 is SQIVND in the germline V gene (reference sequence). The CDR3 runs to 14 residues. Between the trimmed V and J ends, which lost 9 bases and 2 bases, there was a span of 15 bases. The CDR3 sequence is CASLAGPFTDTQYF. For the CDR3, the DNA is TGTGCCAGCCTCGCGGGGCCCTTCACAGATACGCAGTATTTT.

There are many counts of this clonotype. The chain couples TRBV4-1 to TRBJ2-2, with no clear D. V dropped 0 bases and J dropped 4 bases, with 6 bases sitting between them. There are 14 residues in the CDR3. Germline lookup yields CDR1 MGHRA and CDR2 YSYEKL. The CDR3 reads CASSQEQVTGELFF. In DNA form, the CDR3 reads TGCGCCAGCAGCCAAGAGCAGGTCACCGGGGAGCTGTTTTTT.

With regard to this clonotype: One junction end disagrees with the germline gene, perhaps due to a read error. The chain is built from TRBV12-3 or TRBV12-4 and TRBJ2-2; the match to TRBD2 covers 11 bases. The CDR3 has 18 amino acids. CDR3 DNA sequence: TGTGCCATCAGTTCAATAGCGGGGGGGCCTTACGACACCGGGGAGCTGTTTTTT. Translating it yields CAISSIAGGPYDTGELFF.

The chain joins TRBV4-1 to TRBJ2-3, with D possibly being TRBD2 (6 bases). Trimming pared 3 bases from V and 3 bases from J, leaving 13 bases between. Germline values: CDR1 MGHRA, CDR2 YSYEKL. The CDR3 is 15 amino acids. CDR3 residues: CASSQEGRKTDTQYF. CDR3 nucleotides: TGCGCCAGCAGCCAGGAGGGACGGAAGACAGATACGCAGTATTTT.

This clonotype was seen a few times. This chain links TRBV4-1 with TRBJ2-7; D is perhaps TRBD2 (6 bases). CDR1 and CDR2 from the germline V gene are MGHRA and YSYEKL. V shed 1 base and J shed 7 bases, with 11 bases lying between them. The CDR3 is 13 amino acids. For the CDR3, the DNA is TGCGCCAGCAGCCAAGTGGGACTGTGGGAGCAGTACTTC. Translated, it gives CASSQVGLWEQYF.

This clonotype was picked up many times. The chain links TRBV6-5 to TRBJ2-2; 7 bases fit TRBD2. Germline V CDR1 and CDR2: MNHEY, SVGAGI. V lost 0 bases to trimming and J lost 2 bases; unmatched junction nucleotides: 0. The CDR3 contains 15 residues. CDR3 sequence reads: CASSYSGLNTGELFF. CDR3 nucleotides: TGTGCCAGCAGTTACTCGGGACTAAACACCGGGGAGCTGTTTTTT.

This clonotype was picked up a small number of times. The chain links TRBV12-5 to TRBJ2-1; TRBD2 matches at 7 bases. Per germline, CDR1 LGHNT and CDR2 FRNRAP. The trim removed 0 bases at V and 10 bases at J, leaving 6 bases unmatched. The CDR3 runs 14 residues. The CDR3 region is CASGLVGSGPEQFF. The CDR3 nucleotides are TGTGCTAGTGGTTTGGTCGGTAGCGGGCCCGAGCAGTTCTTC. The complete variable domain, with remaining parts taken from reference TRBV12-5 and TRBJ2-1, reads DARVTQTPRHKVTEMGQEVTMRCQPILGHNTVFWYRQTMMQGLELLAYFRNRAPLDDSGMPKDRFSAEMPDATLATLKIQPSEPRDSAVYFCASGLVGSGPEQFFGPGTRLTVL.

This clonotype has just a few counts. The rearrangement uses TRBV7-2 and TRBJ2-7; 7 nucleotides agree with TRBD1. With V trimmed by 6 bases and J by 1 base, 9 bases remained unmatched. This CDR3 spans 15 amino acids. Germline CDR1 is SGHTA and CDR2 is FQGNSA. CDR3 residues: CASSPTWDRSYEQYF. CDR3 nucleotides: TGTGCCAGCAGTCCGACCTGGGACAGATCCTACGAGCAGTACTTC.

This clonotype was observed at least ten times. The J gene is TRBJ2-7, the V gene TRBV9; TRBD1 is a possible D gene (5 bases). Trimming took off 4 bases at V and 6 bases at J, with 11 bases between the two ends. The CDR3 runs to 12 residues. CDR1 is SGDLS and CDR2 is YYNGEE in the germline V gene. The CDR3 DNA sequence: TGTGCCAGCAGCCTATACACAGGCGAGCAGTACTTC. It is translated as CASSLYTGEQYF.

This clonotype appeared a few times. The rearrangement joins TRBV2 to TRBJ1-5; D unresolved. The V gene's germline CDR1 is SNHLY and CDR2 FYNNEI. The CDR3 loop spans 14 amino acids. The germline V and J ends were trimmed by 6 bases and 0 bases, with 9 bases remaining between them. In nucleotides, the CDR3 is TGTGCCAGCAGCACGGACTATAGCAATCAGCCCCAGCATTTT. Translated: CASSTDYSNQPQHF.

The table lists this clonotype with many counts. CDR3 coding DNA: TGTGCCAGCAGTGAAGACTCCGCAGATACGCAGTATTTT. Amino acid sequence: CASSEDSADTQYF. The chain recombines TRBV6-1 with TRBJ2-3; the D is unclear. Germline CDR1 is MNHNS and CDR2 is SASEGT. The CDR3 sequence is 13 residues long. Trimming shortened V by 1 base and J by 4 bases, and 6 bases separated the two germline ends.

This chain joins TRBV29-1 and TRBJ1-1; D uncertain. The CDR3 is 11 amino acids. Germline loops: CDR1 SQVTM, CDR2 ANQGSEA. V was clipped by 3 bases and J by 2 bases, with 4 bases between them. CDR3 region: CSVEPNTEAFF. The CDR3 DNA follows: TGCAGCGTTGAGCCCAACACTGAAGCTTTCTTT.

The chain uses TRBV20-1 and TRBJ2-5, with D hard to call. The CDR3 length is 13 residues. V lost 3 bases to trimming and J lost 3 bases, with 11 bases between them. The germline CDR1 and CDR2 sequences are DFQATT and SNEGSKA (reference sequence). The CDR3 loop reads CSARALAEETQYF. In DNA form, the CDR3 reads TGCAGTGCTAGGGCTTTGGCGGAAGAGACCCAGTACTTC.

The sample holds many counts of this clonotype. This sequence joins TRBV15 and TRBJ2-3, with a tentative D call TRBD2 (5 bases). V lost 0 bases and J 3 bases, leaving 13 bases between the germline ends. Germline V CDR1 and CDR2: LNHNV, YYDKDF (reference sequence). CDR3 length equals 16 residues. The DNA of the CDR3 is TGTGCCACCAGCAGAGACGACTACGGGATAACAGATACGCAGTATTTT. Its protein product is CATSRDDYGITDTQYF. Drawing the rest from reference TRBV15 and TRBJ2-3, the complete variable domain is DAMVIQNPRYQVTQFGKPVTLSCSQTLNHNVMYWYQQKSSQAPKLLFHYYDKDFNNEADTPDNFQSRRPNTSFCFLDIRSPGLGDTAMYLCATSRDDYGITDTQYFGPGTRLTVL.